The sequence of this TCR beta chain was determined in a study of blood T cell repertoires in COVID-19. Study as a whole: Some COVID-19 samples were acute and others convalescent; all came from the United States, Italy and Spain. The analysed material was cDNA or gDNA that came from T cells, B-cell-depleted T cells, or PBMCs.

V was pared by 6 bases and J by 2 bases, with 12 bases of the junction left unmatched. The CDR3 loop spans 17 amino acids. Germline V gene data show CDR1 as MNHEY and CDR2 as SVGEGT. The authors' processing: From reference gene primer amplification, estimates of nucleated cell counts were derived. TCRdb's copy holds only in-frame clones and misses some; the assay was immunoSEQ multiplex PCR. V and J calls and clone size are those listed in that table; D and trimming were worked out from the DNA. This sample yields tens of thousands of clones, of which more than 70% are seen a single time; roughly 4% belongs to the top ten.

The chain employs TRBV6-2 or TRBV6-3 and TRBJ2-7, with 11 bases that match TRBD2. Sequencing was done on a sample of peripheral blood. The origin of this receptor is a man between 65 and 80 years old with acute or convalescent COVID-19. CDR3 sequence: CASSTRLAGYLPYEQYF. The DNA of the CDR3 is TGTGCCAGCAGCACAAGACTAGCGGGGTATTTGCCCTACGAGCAGTACTTC.